This T cell receptor beta chain was recorded in a study of PD-1 blockade in classical Hodgkin lymphoma. General study findings and limits: Repertoire difference causes, possibly disease activity or prior therapy, remain undefined.

With 2 bases removed from V and 3 bases from J, the gap between germline ends came to 14 bases. Germline assignment: CDR1 MNHNS and CDR2 SASEGT. The CDR3 spans 16 residues. Each patient experienced a relapse that followed autologous stem cell transplantation, and brentuximab vedotin exposure varied. This clone was found once. The antigen remains unidentified. Produced via immunoSEQ multiplex PCR; TCRdb's table is partial and in-frame only. The sample yields 50,000 to 75,000 clones, 85% to 90% seen once. The sample consisted of peripheral blood mononuclear cells (PBMCs), taken before the second cycle of nivolumab. The clonotype comes from a human donor with classical Hodgkin lymphoma. This chain connects TRBV6-1 to TRBJ2-1; either TRBD1 or TRBD2 may fit D (5 bases each). For the CDR3, the DNA is TGTGCCAGCAGTGAATTGGGGACGGAGAACTACAATGAGCAGTTCTTC. It translates to CASSELGTENYNEQFF.